This TCR beta chain came from a study of blood T cell repertoires in COVID-19. The table came from immunoSEQ multiplex PCR; TCRdb's copy has only in-frame clones and leaves some out. The sample records roughly 190,000 clones, about four fifths being singletons. The junction had 1 base not matched to a gene; V was cut back by 3 bases and J by 2 bases. The CDR3 loop spans 14 amino acids. Germline V gene data show CDR1 as SGHRS and CDR2 as YFSETQ. The clonotype originates from a man in his forties or fifties with active or convalescent COVID-19. The sample taken for sequencing was peripheral blood. The J gene is TRBJ1-4, the V gene TRBV5-1; 7 positions match TRBD1. CDR3 amino acids: CASSWGQTNEKLFF. The CDR3 DNA is TGCGCCAGCAGCTGGGGACAGACTAATGAAAAACTGTTTTTT.